This TCR beta chain was sequenced for a study of T-cell reconstitution after alpha-beta-depleted transplantation in children. Overall study findings and caveats: The high TCRbeta diversity at day 60 in some patients came from surviving recipient T cells and thymic progenitors. Several hundred rapidly expanded clones from non-depleted graft cells reportedly supplied alpha-beta T cells about two months post-transplant.

The TCRbeta library incorporated unique molecular identifiers. TCRdb itself ran the PCR reads through MiXCR, one entry per CDR3 protein. Of about 980,000 distinct CDR3 sequences in the sample, roughly 31% were seen once. There are a few counts of this clonotype. Antigen specificity is unknown. The V gene lost 5 bases and the J gene lost 4 bases, with 12 bases spanning the gap. This CDR3 has 13 amino acids. In germline, CDR1 is SEHNR, CDR2 FQNEAQ (reference sequence). The sequence came from a boy less than two years old who had a stem cell transplant for SCID, so the T cells may come from the graft donor. The chain uses TRBV7-9 and TRBJ2-7, with D possibly being TRBD2 (5 bases). Material: PBMCs, mostly from graft donor cells, obtained 360 days after TCRalphabeta/CD19-depleted stem cell transplant. In nucleotides, the CDR3 is TGTGCCAGCAGCGGCGGAGGAACTTACGAGCAGTACTTC. Translating it yields CASSGGGTYEQYF.